This TCR beta chain was found in a study of blood T cells in healthy people across ages (dated by TCRdb to between 2014 and 2017). At the level of the whole study: In model experiments, roughly one uniquely barcoded TCR beta cDNA molecule per two T cells was captured by template switching. The study measured age-related changes in TCR beta repertoire diversity using deep sequencing normalized with unique cDNA molecular identifiers. Donors were grouped into four age groups: young (average roughly 17 years), middle-aged (roughly 37), aged (around 62) and long-lived (about 82). The study analyzed two additional independent replicas of 1 million unique cDNA reads from the same blood draw for two donors, one aged 18 to 30 and one aged 80 or older.

Results and caveats for the whole study, not just this receptor: Compared with the aged group, the long-lived group had more naive CD4+ T cells, fewer expanded clones and increased TCR diversity, a pattern suggesting age selection. Observed TCR beta diversity per million T cells fell roughly linearly with age, and a significant reduction was already apparent by age approximately 40. Total diversity estimates from one million sequenced T cells were considered lower bounds and underestimates. Observed TCR beta diversity correlated strongly with the percentage of naive T cells measured by flow cytometry. Because donor CMV infection status was unknown, age-related changes in expanded clonotypes were potentially confounded. Since profiling was done on bulk unsorted PBMCs, naive and antigen-experienced compartments could not be conclusively compared.

As for this clonotype: The target of this receptor is not known. No base qualities exist here, and no much larger clone lies one base off it.

The approximately 39 donors, aged roughly 6 to 95 years, were systemically healthy Caucasian individuals from Russia. Each donor gave about 11 milliliters of peripheral blood, drawn into EDTA-treated Vacutainer tubes. Ficoll-Paque density-gradient centrifugation was used to isolate PBMCs, with at least 7 million obtained per sample. Trizol reagent was used to extract total RNA from PBMCs, with at least 6 micrograms per sample. The percentages of naive CD45RAhigh/CD27high T cells were determined by flow cytometry on a PBMC aliquot from every donor. Library preparation was by 5' RACE. TCRdb names Illumina HiSeq 2500 as the instrument used. A second roughly 7 to 11 cycle PCR used a sample-barcoded 5' primer and a J-beta primer mix. A template-switch 5' adaptor carrying 12 random nucleotides introduced a unique molecular identifier onto each TCR beta cDNA molecule. Each sample yielded at least 3 million CDR3-containing paired-end reads. First-strand cDNA was synthesized from all RNA with the Mint cDNA synthesis kit, primed by a TRBC-specific oligonucleotide. All cDNA was treated with uracil-DNA glycosylase and then went through a first 18-cycle PCR with the universal primers M1SS and BC2_uni_R. The original methods were these. For normalization, 1 million high-quality reads, each with a distinct molecular identifier, were randomly selected from each sample. Reads with shared molecular identifiers were discarded instead of being binned into consensus sequences. MiTCR, run with a Q25 quality threshold and the strictest error-elimination algorithm, handled CDR3 identification, clonotype clustering and error correction. Lower-bound total TCR beta diversity was estimated with a nonparametric unseen species model using Euler transformation. The raw public reads went through TCRdb reprocessing: fastp at Q25, MiXCR clone calling, in-frame beta chains kept. For every CDR3 protein sequence, its rows merge into one entry that carries the most common genes and DNA. Clone size and V and J calls follow TCRdb, not the original study. For this sample the table gives 450,000 to 600,000 distinct CDR3 sequences, of which about 28% were detected only once. The ten largest clones add up to under 4.5% of the sample.

Measured from the cysteine to the phenylalanine, the CDR3 is 13 residues long. The read is trimmed to its CDR3 DNA, 39 bases read in frame from base 1. As encoded in the germline V gene, CDR1 is SNHLY while CDR2 is FYNNEI. V is shortened by 7 bases, J by 6 bases, and the region joining them spans 12 bases. The same sample was also used in a study of T cells of mothers and their children. The second paper states: Nine systemically healthy Caucasian individuals, comprising three mothers and their six children, were included as donors. cDNA synthesis used all of the extracted RNA, with 1.5 ug of RNA in each 15 ul reaction. In the second PCR, sample barcodes and 2-4 random nucleotides were introduced via the M1S primer. Each mother yielded over 9 million TCR beta CDR3 reads and each child about 3 million reads. Thymic selection similarly shapes TCR recombination output in related and unrelated pairs, with minor effect from inherited differences. Normalized repertoire overlap was always found to be slightly, but never significantly, higher in related mother-child pairs than in unrelated mother-child pairs. With a sensitivity of about 100 clones per million clonotypes, no persistent microchimeric T cell clones were detected. In the study, deep NGS was used to compare the TCR beta repertoires of mothers and children, and features distinguishing related mother-child pairs from unrelated individuals were sought. The mean age was around 40 +/- 4 years for the mothers and about 12 +/- 4 years for the children. After adapters were ligated using NEBNext reagents, the libraries underwent 100+100 nt paired-end sequencing on an Illumina HiSeq 2000. To avoid cross-contamination, the mother libraries and the child libraries were prepared a month apart and sequenced in separate runs. For each donor, between about 450,000 and 2,300,000 distinct TCR beta clonotypes were identified. Naive TCR beta clonotypes were estimated from low-frequency clonotypes matched to each donor's FACS-determined naive share, without sorting.

The sample consisted of blood. The receptor was derived from a boy younger than 10 in good health. Recombination joined TRBV2 with TRBJ2-2, with TRBD1 tentatively as D gene (6 bases match). In nucleotide form, the sequence is TGTGCCAGCACAGGGGTGTTTGCCGGGGAGCTGTTTTTT. Translated, this is CASTGVFAGELFF. The full variable domain, completed from the reference TRBV2 and TRBJ2-2 proteins outside the CDR3, reads EPEVTQTPSHQVTQMGQEVILRCVPISNHLYFYWYRQILGQKVEFLVSFYNNEISEKSEIFDDQFSVERPDGSNFTLKIRSTKLEDSAMYFCASTGVFAGELFFGEGSRLTVL.